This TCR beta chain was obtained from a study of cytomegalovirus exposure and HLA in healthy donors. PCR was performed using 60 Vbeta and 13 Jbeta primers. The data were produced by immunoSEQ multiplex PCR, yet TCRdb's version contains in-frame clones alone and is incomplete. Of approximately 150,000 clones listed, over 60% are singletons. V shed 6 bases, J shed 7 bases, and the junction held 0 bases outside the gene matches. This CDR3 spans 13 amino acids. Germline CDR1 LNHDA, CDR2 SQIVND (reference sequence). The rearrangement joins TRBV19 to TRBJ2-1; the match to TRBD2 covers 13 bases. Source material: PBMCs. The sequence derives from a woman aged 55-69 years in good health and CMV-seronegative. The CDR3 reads CASRTSGGNEQFF. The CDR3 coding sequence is TGTGCCAGTAGGACTAGCGGGGGGAATGAGCAGTTCTTC.